This T cell receptor beta chain was identified during a study of T cell repertoires in cytomegalovirus infection. Whole-study context: Used in the study were CMV epitopes, some recently identified and HLA-C-restricted, others well-studied and HLA-B-restricted. In public TCR beta signatures, there were indications of both CMV infection and matching HLA type.

Whole-study findings and limits: Dominant in the ex vivo response were TCR beta clonotypes restricted by HLA-C and specific for CMV. Pooled public TCR beta family frequency picked out CMV carriers with the relevant HLA.

Using its own MiXCR run on the reads, TCRdb lists one record per CDR3 protein. This sample has a few hundred thousand distinct CDR3 sequences; almost 40% occur once, and the top ten carry about 48%. On this clonotype: Antigen unknown.

Germline trimming cut 2 bases from V and 2 bases from J; bases unmatched to any gene: 2. Per the germline V gene, CDR1 is KGHSH and CDR2 is LQKENI. The CDR3 contains 15 residues. The sequence was obtained from a human donor in good health (CMV status not recorded). Some clones in this sample may be carry-over from other donors' samples. The chain joins TRBV18 to TRBJ2-7; 11 nucleotides agree with TRBD2. This specimen was cultured PBMCs, taken from culture after CMV antigen stimulation. The CDR3 coding sequence is TGTGCCAGCTCACCAGGGGGACTAGCGGCCTACGAGCAGTACTTC. Its protein is CASSPGGLAAYEQYF.